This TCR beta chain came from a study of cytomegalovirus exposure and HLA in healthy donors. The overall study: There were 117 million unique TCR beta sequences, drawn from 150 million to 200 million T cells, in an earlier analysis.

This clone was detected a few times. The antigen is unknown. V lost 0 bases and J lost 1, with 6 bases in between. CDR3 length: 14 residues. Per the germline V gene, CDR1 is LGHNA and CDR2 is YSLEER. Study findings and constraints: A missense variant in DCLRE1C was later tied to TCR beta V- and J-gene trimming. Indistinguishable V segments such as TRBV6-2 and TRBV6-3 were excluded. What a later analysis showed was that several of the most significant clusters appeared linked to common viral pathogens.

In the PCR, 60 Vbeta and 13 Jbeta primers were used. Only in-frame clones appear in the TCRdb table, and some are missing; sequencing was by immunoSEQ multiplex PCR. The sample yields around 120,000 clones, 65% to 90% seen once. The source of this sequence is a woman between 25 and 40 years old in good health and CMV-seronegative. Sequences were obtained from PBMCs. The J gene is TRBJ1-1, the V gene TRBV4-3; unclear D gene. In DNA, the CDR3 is TGCGCCAGCAGCCAAGAACGGTCGAACACTGAAGCTTTCTTT. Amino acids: CASSQERSNTEAFF.